This T cell receptor beta chain is from a study of blood T cell repertoires in COVID-19. Original processing methods: Researchers report that nucleated cell counts were estimated from reference gene primer amplification. The table came from immunoSEQ multiplex PCR; TCRdb's copy has only in-frame clones and leaves some out. V, J and clone size were drawn from that table, and D and trimming were deduced from the DNA. The sample contains a few hundred thousand clones, nearly 90% of which appear only once. Recruited during active infection, patients (from Seattle) were subsequently followed longitudinally. V shed 5 bases and J 7 bases; nucleotides not matched to a gene: 10. The CDR3 has 16 residues. The germline V gene encodes CDR1 SEHNR and CDR2 FQNEAQ (reference sequence).

The sample comprised peripheral blood. The gene calls are TRBV7-9 and TRBJ2-1, with 11 nucleotides matching TRBD1. The TCR sequence derives from a woman in her thirties with COVID-19, enrolled during active disease. The CDR3 loop is CASSEVGQGARNEQFF. For the CDR3, the DNA is TGTGCCAGCAGCGAAGTAGGACAGGGGGCTCGGAATGAGCAGTTCTTC.